Each of the 19 T cell receptor beta chains below was sequenced from the same sample in a study of T cells in Graves' hyperthyroidism and ophthalmopathy. Amplified TCR beta CDR3 regions came from RNA transcripts. First-round RT-PCR of the TCR CDR3 relied on the HTBI primer set. TCRdb independently ran MiXCR on the multiplex PCR reads; one entry per CDR3 protein. The repertoire holds about 400,000 distinct CDR3 sequences, with 15% to 19% as singletons. Specimen: blood. The origin of the receptors is a woman under 30 with Graves' hyperthyroidism that later progressed to Graves' ophthalmopathy.

The V call is TRBV14, the J call TRBJ2-5; D gene ambiguous. V was trimmed by 1 base and J by 0 bases, leaving 6 bases between them. Germline-derived CDR1 and CDR2 are SGHDN and FVKESK. The CDR3 is made up of 14 amino acids. The CDR3 nucleotides are TGTGCCAGCAGCCAAGTAAGGGACCAAGAGACCCAGTACTTC. Amino acid sequence: CASSQVRDQETQYF.

The chain recombines TRBV4-3 with TRBJ1-2, with D maybe TRBD1 (5 bases). Per the germline V gene, CDR1 is LGHNA and CDR2 is YSLEER. With 1 base removed from V and 8 bases from J, the gap between germline ends came to 20 bases. The CDR3 runs to 16 residues. CDR3 nucleotide sequence: TGCGCCAGCAGCCAAGCCGAGCGGCAGGGCCTTGGCGGCTACACCTTC. It yields the protein CASSQAERQGLGGYTF.

This rearrangement joins TRBV20-1 to TRBJ2-1, with 11 bases aligning to TRBD2. Germline V gene sequence: CDR1 DFQATT, CDR2 SNEGSKA (reference sequence). The CDR3 is made up of 18 amino acids. Trimming removed 3 bases from V and 6 bases from J; junction bases left unmatched: 16. DNA for the CDR3: TGCAGTGCTAGTTTGGTGAGGGCTAGCGGGAGGCTTCTCAATGAGCAGTTCTTC. Translating it yields CSASLVRASGRLLNEQFF.

The rearrangement uses TRBV4-3 and TRBJ2-2, with D possibly matching TRBD2 (5 bases). V was clipped by 0 bases and J by 6 bases, with 14 bases between them. The CDR3 runs to 16 residues. Germline V gene data show CDR1 as LGHNA and CDR2 as YSLEER. The CDR3 loop reads CASSQERAGRPGELFF. The CDR3 DNA reads as TGCGCCAGCAGCCAAGAGAGGGCAGGTCGGCCCGGGGAGCTGTTTTTT.

This clonotype was picked up a small number of times. The rearrangement uses TRBV4-3 and TRBJ2-1; possibly TRBD1 for D (6 bases). CDR3 size: 16 residues. Between the trimmed V and J ends, which lost 1 base and 3 bases, there was a span of 13 bases. The germline CDR1 and CDR2 sequences are LGHNA and YSLEER. CDR3 sequence (DNA): TGCGCCAGCAGCCAAGTGGCAGGGGTTCACTACAATGAGCAGTTCTTC. As protein: CASSQVAGVHYNEQFF.

This clonotype was seen repeatedly, ten times or more. The V call is TRBV10-3, the J call TRBJ2-7, with TRBD2 identical over 7 bases. Per the germline V gene, CDR1 is ENHRY and CDR2 is SYGVKD. This CDR3 has 12 residues. After removal of 6 bases from V and 3 bases from J, the junction contained 2 bases not matched to a gene. The CDR3, as DNA: TGTGCCATCAGCCTAGCGGACTACGAGCAGTACTTC. Amino acids: CAISLADYEQYF.

The gene calls are TRBV20-1 and TRBJ2-1; D tentatively reads TRBD1 or TRBD2 (5 bases each). Trimming left V 6 bases short and J 9 bases short, with 27 bases between. The CDR3 extends over 16 amino acids. Per germline, CDR1 DFQATT and CDR2 SNEGSKA (reference sequence). The CDR3 DNA sequence: TGCAGTGCAATTAGGACGTTCCGGGACGTAGCGAGTGAGCAGTTCTTC. Translated: CSAIRTFRDVASEQFF.

The sample holds many counts of this clonotype. The CDR3 sequence is CASSSPGLAGDNEQFF. The DNA of the CDR3 is TGTGCCAGCAGCTCCCCCGGACTAGCGGGCGACAATGAGCAGTTCTTC. The chain is built from TRBV7-6 and TRBJ2-1, with 11 bases lining up with TRBD2. V gave up 4 bases and J gave up 5 bases; unmatched junction bases: 7. The germline V gene encodes CDR1 SGHVS and CDR2 FNYEAQ. The length of the CDR3 is 16 residues.

This clonotype turned up a few times. The chain couples TRBV7-9 to TRBJ2-7, with TRBD1 as a possible D gene (5 bases). V was cut by 6 bases and J by 6 bases, with 12 bases left in between. Germline V gene data show CDR1 as SEHNR and CDR2 as FQNEAQ (reference sequence). This CDR3 comprises 12 residues. The CDR3 loop is CASRGLGSEQYF. The DNA for the CDR3 is TGTGCCAGCAGGGGGCTTGGAAGCGAGCAGTACTTC.

The V and J genes are TRBV3-1 and TRBJ2-7, with D unresolved. Germline V gene lookup returns CDR1 LGHDT and CDR2 YNNKEL (reference sequence). V dropped 4 bases and J dropped 2 bases, with 21 bases sitting between them. The CDR3 contains 17 residues. Here the CDR3 reads CASSPPRTNPDAYEQYF. The CDR3 bases are TGTGCCAGCAGCCCTCCCCGGACCAACCCGGACGCCTACGAGCAGTACTTC.

This clonotype showed up many times. V usage is TRBV4-3 and J usage is TRBJ2-1; weak D call: TRBD1 (6 bases). This CDR3 contains 17 residues. CDR1 is LGHNA and CDR2 is YSLEER in the germline V gene. The V end lost 0 bases, the J end lost 0 bases, and 12 bases lay between the germline ends. The CDR3 here is CASSQDTGSSSYNEQFF. Written as DNA, the CDR3 is TGCGCCAGCAGCCAAGACACAGGGTCAAGCTCCTACAATGAGCAGTTCTTC.

A few counts support this clonotype. The genes are TRBV20-1 and TRBJ1-4, with TRBD1 identical over 7 bases. The CDR3 runs 14 residues. The V segment lost 2 bases and the J segment 7 bases; nucleotides outside the gene matches: 7. CDR1 DFQATT and CDR2 SNEGSKA come from the germline V gene (reference sequence). The chain's CDR3 is CSARSTGVFEKLFF. The DNA for the CDR3 is TGCAGTGCTAGATCCACAGGGGTTTTTGAAAAACTGTTTTTT.

The rearrangement joins TRBV7-9 to TRBJ2-4, with D unresolved. This CDR3 has 16 amino acids. CDR1 SEHNR and CDR2 FQNEAQ come from the germline V gene (reference sequence). Deletions cut 3 bases from V and 1 base from J, with 13 bases between. The CDR3 nucleotides read TGTGCCAGCAGCTTGTCGGCAGGCACGGCCAAAAACATTCAGTACTTC. This translates into CASSLSAGTAKNIQYF.

This clonotype was recorded once. A much more abundant neighbour one base away suggests this may be a read error. This chain connects TRBV30 to TRBJ2-1; TRBD2 aligns across 13 bases. The CDR3 has 15 amino acids. Germline V gene sequence: CDR1 GTSNPN, CDR2 SVGIG (reference sequence). CDR3 nucleotide sequence: TGTGCCTGGAGCGGGACTAGCGGGAACTACAATGACCAGTTCTTC. This encodes CAWSGTSGNYNDQFF.

This clonotype was recorded a few times. The J gene is TRBJ1-3, the V gene TRBV7-2; possibly TRBD1 for D (6 bases). Germline CDR1 SGHTA, CDR2 FQGNSA. Trimming stripped 6 bases from V and 2 bases from J, with 14 bases between. CDR3 length: 15 amino acids. CDR3 sequence: CASSYRESTGNTIYF. CDR3 coding DNA: TGTGCCAGCAGTTACAGGGAATCTACTGGAAACACCATATATTTT.

In its sample, this clonotype was seen a few times. V usage is TRBV20-1 and J usage is TRBJ1-5, with 9 bases matching TRBD1. Germline values: CDR1 DFQATT, CDR2 SNEGSKA (reference sequence). V trimming: 0 bases; J trimming: 5 bases; junction bases outside the gene matches: 8. The CDR3 loop spans 16 amino acids. As DNA, the CDR3 is TGCAGTGCTAGAGATTACACCGGGACAGGGTATCAGCCCCAGCATTTT. Protein: CSARDYTGTGYQPQHF.

This clonotype appeared a single time. V usage is TRBV13 and J usage is TRBJ2-7; TRBD1 matches 8 bases. The CDR3 is made up of 16 amino acids. The trim removed 5 bases at V and 3 bases at J, leaving 12 bases unmatched. Germline V gene sequence: CDR1 PRHDT, CDR2 FYEKMQ (reference sequence). CDR3 sequence reads: CASSLRTGKDLYEQYF. The CDR3 region has the DNA TGTGCCAGCAGCCTAAGGACAGGGAAAGACCTCTACGAGCAGTACTTC.

This clonotype was counted between two and nine times. The rearrangement uses TRBV27 and TRBJ2-1; the D call may be TRBD1 or TRBD2 (6 bases each). This CDR3 spans 15 amino acids. Germline CDR1 and CDR2: MNHEY and SMNVEV (reference sequence). Trimming took off 3 bases at V and 8 bases at J, with 17 bases between the two ends. The CDR3 DNA is TGTGCCAGCAGTTTTGCGGTGGAGGGGGTGTATGAGCAGTTCTTC. Translated, it gives CASSFAVEGVYEQFF.

As concerns this clonotype: This may come from a read error, since a much larger clone is one base off. The gene calls are TRBV7-2 and TRBJ2-1, with 9 bases lining up with TRBD2. Trimming took 1 base from V and 6 from J; bases not matched to a gene: 4. The germline CDR1 and CDR2 sequences are SGHTA and FQGNSA. There are 15 residues in the CDR3. The CDR3 is CASSLGGRARNEQFF. The CDR3 DNA follows: TGTGCCAGCAGCTTAGGCGGGAGGGCCCGCAATGAGCAGTTCTTC.